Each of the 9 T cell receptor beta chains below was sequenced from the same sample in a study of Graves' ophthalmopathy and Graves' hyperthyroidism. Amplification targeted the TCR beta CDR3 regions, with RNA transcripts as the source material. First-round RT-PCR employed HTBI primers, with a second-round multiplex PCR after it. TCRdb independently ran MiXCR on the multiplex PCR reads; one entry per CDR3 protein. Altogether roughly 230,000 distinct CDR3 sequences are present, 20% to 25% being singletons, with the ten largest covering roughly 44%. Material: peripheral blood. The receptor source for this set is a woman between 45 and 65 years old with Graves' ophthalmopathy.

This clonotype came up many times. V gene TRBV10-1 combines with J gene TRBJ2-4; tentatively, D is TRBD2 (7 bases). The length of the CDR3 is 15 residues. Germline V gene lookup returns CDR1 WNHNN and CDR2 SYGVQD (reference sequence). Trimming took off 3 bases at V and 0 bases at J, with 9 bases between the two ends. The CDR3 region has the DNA TGCGCCAGCAGTGACGGGGGGCTAGCCAAAAACATTCAGTACTTC. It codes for CASSDGGLAKNIQYF.

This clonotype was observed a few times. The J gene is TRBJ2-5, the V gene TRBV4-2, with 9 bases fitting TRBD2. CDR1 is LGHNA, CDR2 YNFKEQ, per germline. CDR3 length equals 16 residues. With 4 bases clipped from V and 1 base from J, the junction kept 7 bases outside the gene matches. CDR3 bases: TGTGCCAGCAGCCGTGCTCTGACTAGCGGCCAAGAGACCCAGTACTTC. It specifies CASSRALTSGQETQYF.

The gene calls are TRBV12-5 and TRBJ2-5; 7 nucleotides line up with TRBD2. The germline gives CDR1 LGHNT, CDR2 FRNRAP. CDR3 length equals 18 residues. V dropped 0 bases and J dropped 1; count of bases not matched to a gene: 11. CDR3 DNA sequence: TGTGCTAGTGGTTTGGTAGTCGGGGCGGGAGAACTCCAAGAGACCCAGTACTTC. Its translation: CASGLVVGAGELQETQYF.

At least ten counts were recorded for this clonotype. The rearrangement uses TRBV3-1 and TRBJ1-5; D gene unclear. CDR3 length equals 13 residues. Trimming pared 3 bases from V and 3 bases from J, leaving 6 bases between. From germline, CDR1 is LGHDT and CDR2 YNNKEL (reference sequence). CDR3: CASSQTLNQPQHF. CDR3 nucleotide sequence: TGTGCCAGCAGCCAGACCCTCAATCAGCCCCAGCATTTT.

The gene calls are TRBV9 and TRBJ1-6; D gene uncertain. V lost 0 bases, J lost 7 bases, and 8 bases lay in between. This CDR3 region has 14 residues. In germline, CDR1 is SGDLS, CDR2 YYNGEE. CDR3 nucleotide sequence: TGTGCCAGCAGCGTAGAACAAGTGAATTCACCCCTCCACTTT. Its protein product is CASSVEQVNSPLHF.

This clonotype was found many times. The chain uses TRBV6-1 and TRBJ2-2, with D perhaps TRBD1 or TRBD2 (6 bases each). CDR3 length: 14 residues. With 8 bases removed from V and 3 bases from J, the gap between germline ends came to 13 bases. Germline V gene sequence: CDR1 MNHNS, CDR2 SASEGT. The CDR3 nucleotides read TGTGCCAGCGCGGAGGGGGTTTACACCGGGGAGCTGTTTTTT. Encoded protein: CASAEGVYTGELFF.

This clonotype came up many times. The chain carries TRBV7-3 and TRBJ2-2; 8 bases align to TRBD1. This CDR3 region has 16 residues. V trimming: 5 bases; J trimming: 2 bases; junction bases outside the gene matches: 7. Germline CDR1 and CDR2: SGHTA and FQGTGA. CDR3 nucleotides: TGTGCCAGCAGCGAATCAGGGGGCCCCAACACCGGGGAGCTGTTTTTT. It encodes CASSESGGPNTGELFF.

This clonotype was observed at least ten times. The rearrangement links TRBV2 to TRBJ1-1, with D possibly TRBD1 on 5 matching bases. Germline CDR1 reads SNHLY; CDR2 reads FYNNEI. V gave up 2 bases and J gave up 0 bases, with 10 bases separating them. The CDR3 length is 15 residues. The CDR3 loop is CASSELTAVNTEAFF. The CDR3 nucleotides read TGTGCCAGCAGTGAATTGACAGCTGTGAACACTGAAGCTTTCTTT.

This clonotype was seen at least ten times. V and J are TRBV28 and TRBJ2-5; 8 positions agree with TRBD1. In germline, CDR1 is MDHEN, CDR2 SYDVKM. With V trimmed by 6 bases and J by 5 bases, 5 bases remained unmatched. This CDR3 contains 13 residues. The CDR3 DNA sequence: TGTGCCAGCAGAGACAGGGGCACGGAGACCCAGTACTTC. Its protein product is CASRDRGTETQYF.